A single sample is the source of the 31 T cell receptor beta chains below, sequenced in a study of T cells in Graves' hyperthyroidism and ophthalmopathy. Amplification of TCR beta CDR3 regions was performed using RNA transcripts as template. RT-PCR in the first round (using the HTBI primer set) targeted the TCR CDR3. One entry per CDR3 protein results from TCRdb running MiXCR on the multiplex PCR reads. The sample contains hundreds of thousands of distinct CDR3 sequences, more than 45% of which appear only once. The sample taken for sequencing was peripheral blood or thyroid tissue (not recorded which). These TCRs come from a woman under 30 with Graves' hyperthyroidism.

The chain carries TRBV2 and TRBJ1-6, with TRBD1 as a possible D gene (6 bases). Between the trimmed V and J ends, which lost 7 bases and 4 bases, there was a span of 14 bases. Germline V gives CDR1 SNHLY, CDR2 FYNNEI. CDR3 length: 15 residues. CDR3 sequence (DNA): TGTGCCAGCACCAAAACCGGGACATATAATTCACCCCTCCACTTT. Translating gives CASTKTGTYNSPLHF.

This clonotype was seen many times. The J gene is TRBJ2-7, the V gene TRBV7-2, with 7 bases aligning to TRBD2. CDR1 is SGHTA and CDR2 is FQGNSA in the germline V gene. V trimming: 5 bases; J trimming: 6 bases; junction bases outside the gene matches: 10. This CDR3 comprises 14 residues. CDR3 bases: TGTGCCAGCAGCGCCAACTGGGCGGGAGCCGAGCAGTACTTC. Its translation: CASSANWAGAEQYF. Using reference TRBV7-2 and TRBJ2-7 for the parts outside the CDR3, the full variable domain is GAGVSQSPSNKVTEKGKDVELRCDPISGHTALYWYRQSLGQGLEFLIYFQGNSAPDKSGLPSDRFSAERTGGSVSTLTIQRTQQEDSAVYLCASSANWAGAEQYFGPGTRLTVT.

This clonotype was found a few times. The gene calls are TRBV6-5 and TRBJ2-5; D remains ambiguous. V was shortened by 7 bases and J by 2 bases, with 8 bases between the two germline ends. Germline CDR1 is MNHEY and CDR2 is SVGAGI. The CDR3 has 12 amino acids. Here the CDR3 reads CASKPDQETQYF. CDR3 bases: TGTGCCAGCAAACCAGATCAAGAGACCCAGTACTTC.

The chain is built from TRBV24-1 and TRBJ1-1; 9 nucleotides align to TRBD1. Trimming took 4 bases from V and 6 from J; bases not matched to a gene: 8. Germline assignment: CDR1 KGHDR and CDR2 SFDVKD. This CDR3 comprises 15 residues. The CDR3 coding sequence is TGTGCCACCAGTGAGCAGGACAGGGGCGACGCTGAAGCTTTCTTT. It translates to CATSEQDRGDAEAFF.

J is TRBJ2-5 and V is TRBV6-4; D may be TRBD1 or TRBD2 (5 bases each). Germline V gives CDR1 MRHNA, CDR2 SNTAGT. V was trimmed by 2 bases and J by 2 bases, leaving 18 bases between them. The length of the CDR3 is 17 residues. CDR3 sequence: CASSDLAGPRAQETQYF. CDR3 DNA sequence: TGTGCCAGCAGTGACCTTGCAGGGCCGCGGGCGCAAGAGACCCAGTACTTC.

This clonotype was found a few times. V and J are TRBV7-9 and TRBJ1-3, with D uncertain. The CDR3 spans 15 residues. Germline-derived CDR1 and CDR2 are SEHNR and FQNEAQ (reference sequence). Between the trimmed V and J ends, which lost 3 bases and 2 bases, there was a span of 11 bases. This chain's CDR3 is CASSLSFGPGNTIYF. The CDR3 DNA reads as TGTGCCAGCAGCTTGAGTTTTGGCCCTGGAAACACCATATATTTT.

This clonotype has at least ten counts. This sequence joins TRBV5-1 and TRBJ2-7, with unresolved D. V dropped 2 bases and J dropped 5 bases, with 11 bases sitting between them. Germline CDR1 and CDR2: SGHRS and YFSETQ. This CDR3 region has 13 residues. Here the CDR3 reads CASSFPASDEQYF. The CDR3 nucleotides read TGCGCCAGCAGCTTCCCAGCCAGCGACGAGCAGTACTTC.

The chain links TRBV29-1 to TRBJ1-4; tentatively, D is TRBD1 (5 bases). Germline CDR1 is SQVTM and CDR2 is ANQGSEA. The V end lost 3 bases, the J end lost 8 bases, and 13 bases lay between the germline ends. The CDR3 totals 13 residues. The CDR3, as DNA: TGCAGCGTTGAGACGGGGGACGGAGAAAAACTGTTTTTT. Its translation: CSVETGDGEKLFF.

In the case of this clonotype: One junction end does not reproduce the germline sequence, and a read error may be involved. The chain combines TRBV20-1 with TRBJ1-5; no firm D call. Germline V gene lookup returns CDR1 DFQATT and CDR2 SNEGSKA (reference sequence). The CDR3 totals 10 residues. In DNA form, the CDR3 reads TGCAGTGCTAGAGATCAGCCCCGGCATTTT. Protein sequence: CSARDQPRHF.

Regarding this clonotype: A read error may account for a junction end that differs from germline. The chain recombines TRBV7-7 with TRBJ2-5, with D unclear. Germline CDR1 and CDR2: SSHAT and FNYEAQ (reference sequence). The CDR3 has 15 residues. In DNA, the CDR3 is TGTGCTAGCAGCTTATTGACCCCGGGCGCGGAGACCCAGTACTTC. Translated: CASSLLTPGAETQYF. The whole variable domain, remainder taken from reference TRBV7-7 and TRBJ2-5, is GAGVSQSPRYKVTKRGQDVTLRCDPISSHATLYWYQQALGQGPEFLTYFNYEAQPDKSGLPSDRFSAERPEGSISTLTIQRTEQRDSAMYRCASSLLTPGAETQYFGPGTRLLVL.

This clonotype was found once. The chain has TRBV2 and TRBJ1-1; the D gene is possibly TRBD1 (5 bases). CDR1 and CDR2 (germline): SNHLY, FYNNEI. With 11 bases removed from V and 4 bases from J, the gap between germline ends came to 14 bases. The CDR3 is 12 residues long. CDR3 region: CARTGASTEAFF. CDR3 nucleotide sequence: TGTGCCCGCACCGGGGCGAGCACTGAAGCTTTCTTT.

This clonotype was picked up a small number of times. CDR3 loop: CASGGQGQEKLFF. The DNA of the CDR3 is TGTGCCAGCGGGGGACAGGGACAGGAAAAACTGTTTTTT. The chain uses TRBV9 and TRBJ1-4; 9 bases are a match to TRBD1. Germline CDR1 is SGDLS and CDR2 is YYNGEE. V gave up 7 bases and J gave up 8 bases; unmatched junction bases: 6. The CDR3 is made up of 13 amino acids.

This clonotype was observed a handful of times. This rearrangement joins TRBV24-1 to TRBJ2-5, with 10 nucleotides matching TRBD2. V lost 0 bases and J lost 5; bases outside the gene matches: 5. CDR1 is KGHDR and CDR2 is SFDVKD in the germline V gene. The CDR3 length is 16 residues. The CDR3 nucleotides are TGTGCCACCAGTGATTTGGGCCTAGCGGGAGTCGAGACCCAGTACTTC. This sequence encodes CATSDLGLAGVETQYF.

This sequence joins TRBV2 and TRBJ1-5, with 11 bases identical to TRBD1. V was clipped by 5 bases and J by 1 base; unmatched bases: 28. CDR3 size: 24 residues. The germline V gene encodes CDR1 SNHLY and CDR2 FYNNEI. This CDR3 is CASSLAYRPGLVGQGVGSNQPQHF. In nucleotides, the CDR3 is TGTGCCAGCAGTTTAGCGTATCGGCCGGGTCTAGTGGGACAGGGGGTCGGAAGCAATCAGCCCCAGCATTTT.

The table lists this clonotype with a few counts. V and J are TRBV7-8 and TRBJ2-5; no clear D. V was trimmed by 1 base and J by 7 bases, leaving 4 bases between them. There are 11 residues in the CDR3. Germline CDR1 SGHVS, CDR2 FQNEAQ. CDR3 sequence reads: CASSLGLTQYF. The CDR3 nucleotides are TGTGCCAGCAGCTTAGGCTTGACCCAGTACTTC.

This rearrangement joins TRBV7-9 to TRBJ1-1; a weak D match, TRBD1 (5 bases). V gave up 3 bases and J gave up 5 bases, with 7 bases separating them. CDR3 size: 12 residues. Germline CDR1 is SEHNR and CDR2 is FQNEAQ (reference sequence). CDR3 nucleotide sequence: TGTGCCAGCAGCTTGACAGAGACTGAAGCTTTCTTT. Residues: CASSLTETEAFF.

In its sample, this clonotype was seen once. The CDR3 loop reads CASSAGTGRSYEQYF. Written as DNA, the CDR3 is TGTGCCAGCAGTGCCGGGACAGGGCGGTCCTACGAGCAGTACTTC. This rearrangement joins TRBV25-1 to TRBJ2-7; TRBD1 matches 9 bases. This CDR3 is built from 15 residues. Germline values: CDR1 MGHDK, CDR2 SYGVNS. The junction had 5 bases not matched to a gene; V was cut back by 4 bases and J by 1 base.

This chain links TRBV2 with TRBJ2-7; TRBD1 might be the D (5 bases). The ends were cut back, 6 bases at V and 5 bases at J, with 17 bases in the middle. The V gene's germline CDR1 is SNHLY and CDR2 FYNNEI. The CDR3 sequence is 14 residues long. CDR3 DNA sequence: TGTGCCAGCAGCAGGACAAGGAAGAGAGACGAGCAGTACTTC. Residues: CASSRTRKRDEQYF.

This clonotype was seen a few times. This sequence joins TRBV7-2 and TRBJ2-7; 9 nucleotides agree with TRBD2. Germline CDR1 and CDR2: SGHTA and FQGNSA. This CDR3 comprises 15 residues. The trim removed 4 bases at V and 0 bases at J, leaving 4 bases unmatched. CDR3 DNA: TGTGCCAGCAGCTCGCTAGCGGGGAGCTCCTACGAGCAGTACTTC. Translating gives CASSSLAGSSYEQYF.

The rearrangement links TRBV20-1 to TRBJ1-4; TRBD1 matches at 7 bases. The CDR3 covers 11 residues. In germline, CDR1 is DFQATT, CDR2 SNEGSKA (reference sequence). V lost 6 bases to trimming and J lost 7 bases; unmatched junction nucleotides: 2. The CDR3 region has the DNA TGCAGTGCAACAGGGGTTGAAAAACTGTTTTTT. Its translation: CSATGVEKLFF.

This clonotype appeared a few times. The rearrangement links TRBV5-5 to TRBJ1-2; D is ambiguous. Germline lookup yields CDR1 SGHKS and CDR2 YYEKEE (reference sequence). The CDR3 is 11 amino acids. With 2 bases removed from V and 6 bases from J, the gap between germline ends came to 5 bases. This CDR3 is CASSFPDGYTF. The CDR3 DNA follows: TGTGCCAGCAGCTTTCCAGATGGCTACACCTTC. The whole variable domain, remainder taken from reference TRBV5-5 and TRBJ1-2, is DAGVTQSPTHLIKTRGQQVTLRCSPISGHKSVSWYQQVLGQGPQFIFQYYEKEERGRGNFPDRFSARQFPNYSSELNVNALLLGDSALYLCASSFPDGYTFGSGTRLTVV.

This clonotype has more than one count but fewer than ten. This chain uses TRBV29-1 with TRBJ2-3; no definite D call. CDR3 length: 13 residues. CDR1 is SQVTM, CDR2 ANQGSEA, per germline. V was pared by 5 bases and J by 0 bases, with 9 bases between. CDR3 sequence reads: CSVQEISTDTQYF. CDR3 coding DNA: TGCAGCGTTCAGGAGATTAGCACAGATACGCAGTATTTT.

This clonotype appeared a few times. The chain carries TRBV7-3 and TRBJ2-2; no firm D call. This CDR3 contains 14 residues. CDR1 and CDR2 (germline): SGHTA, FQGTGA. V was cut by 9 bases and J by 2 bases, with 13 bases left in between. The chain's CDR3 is CASKWTSNTGELFF. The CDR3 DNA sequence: TGTGCCAGTAAATGGACGAGTAACACCGGGGAGCTGTTTTTT.

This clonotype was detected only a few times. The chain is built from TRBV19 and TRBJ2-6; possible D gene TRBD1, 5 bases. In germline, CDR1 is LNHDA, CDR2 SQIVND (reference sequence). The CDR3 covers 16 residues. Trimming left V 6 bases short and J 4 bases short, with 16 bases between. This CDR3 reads CASRTLQAGGANVLTF. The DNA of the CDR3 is TGTGCCAGTAGGACTTTACAGGCTGGCGGGGCCAACGTCCTGACTTTC.

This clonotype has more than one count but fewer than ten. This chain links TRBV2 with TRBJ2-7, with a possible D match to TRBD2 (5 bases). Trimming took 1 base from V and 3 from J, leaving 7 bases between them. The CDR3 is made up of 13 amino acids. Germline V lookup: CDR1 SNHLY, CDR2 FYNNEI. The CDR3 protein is CASSEGSGYEQYF. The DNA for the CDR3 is TGTGCCAGCAGTGAAGGGAGCGGCTACGAGCAGTACTTC. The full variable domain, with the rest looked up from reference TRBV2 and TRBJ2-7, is EPEVTQTPSHQVTQMGQEVILRCVPISNHLYFYWYRQILGQKVEFLVSFYNNEISEKSEIFDDQFSVERPDGSNFTLKIRSTKLEDSAMYFCASSEGSGYEQYFGPGTRLTVT.

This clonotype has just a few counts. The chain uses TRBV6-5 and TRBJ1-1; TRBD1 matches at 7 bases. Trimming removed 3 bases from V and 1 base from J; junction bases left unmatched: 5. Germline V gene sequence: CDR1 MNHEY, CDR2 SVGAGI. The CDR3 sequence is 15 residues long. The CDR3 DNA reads TGTGCCAGCAGTTATTACAGGGGACCGAACACTGAAGCTTTCTTT. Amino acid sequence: CASSYYRGPNTEAFF.

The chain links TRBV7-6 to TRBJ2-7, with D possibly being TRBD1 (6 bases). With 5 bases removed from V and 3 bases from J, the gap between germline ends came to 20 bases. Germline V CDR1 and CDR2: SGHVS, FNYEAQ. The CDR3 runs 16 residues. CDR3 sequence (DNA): TGTGCCAGCAGCCAAGACTTCCGGGACAACCACTACGAGCAGTACTTC. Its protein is CASSQDFRDNHYEQYF.

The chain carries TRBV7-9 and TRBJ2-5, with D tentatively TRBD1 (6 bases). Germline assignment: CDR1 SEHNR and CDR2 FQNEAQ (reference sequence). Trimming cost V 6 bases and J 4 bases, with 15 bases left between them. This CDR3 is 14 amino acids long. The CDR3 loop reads CASSPGDTRETQYF. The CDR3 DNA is TGTGCCAGCAGTCCAGGGGACACTAGAGAGACCCAGTACTTC.

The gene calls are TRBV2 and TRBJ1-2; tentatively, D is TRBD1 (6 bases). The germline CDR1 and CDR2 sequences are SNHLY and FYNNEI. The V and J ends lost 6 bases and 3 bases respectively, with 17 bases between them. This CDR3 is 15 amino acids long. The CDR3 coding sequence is TGTGCCAGCAGCTCCGAGGACAGCATACACTATGGCTACACCTTC. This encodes CASSSEDSIHYGYTF.

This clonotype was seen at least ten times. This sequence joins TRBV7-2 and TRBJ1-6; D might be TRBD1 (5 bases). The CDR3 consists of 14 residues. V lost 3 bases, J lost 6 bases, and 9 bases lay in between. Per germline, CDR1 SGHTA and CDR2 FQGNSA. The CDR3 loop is CASSFSGPNSPLHF. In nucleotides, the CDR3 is TGTGCCAGCAGCTTTTCGGGGCCTAATTCACCCCTCCACTTT.

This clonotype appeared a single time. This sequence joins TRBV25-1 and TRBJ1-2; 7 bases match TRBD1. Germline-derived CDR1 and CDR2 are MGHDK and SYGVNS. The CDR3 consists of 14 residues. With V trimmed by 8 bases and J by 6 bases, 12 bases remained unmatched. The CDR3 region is CASSFFGTENGYTF. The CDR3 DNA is TGTGCCAGCTCATTCTTCGGGACAGAAAATGGCTACACCTTC.